The 12 T cell receptor beta chains reported below all come from one sample, sequenced in a study of cytomegalovirus exposure and HLA in healthy donors. In the PCR, 60 Vbeta and 13 Jbeta primers were used. The assay was immunoSEQ multiplex PCR, and TCRdb's table has in-frame clones only and misses some. The sample contains over 200,000 clones, about 80% of which appear only once. Sequences were obtained from PBMCs. The receptors here all came from a woman aged 40 to 49 in good health and CMV-seronegative.

This clone has more than one count but fewer than ten. The chain combines TRBV6-5 with TRBJ1-2, with a tentative D call TRBD1 (5 bases). Looked up from germline, CDR1 is MNHEY and CDR2 is SVGAGI. The ends were cut back, 3 bases at V and 6 bases at J, with 11 bases in the middle. The CDR3 is made up of 13 amino acids. CDR3 in amino acids: CASSYGREDGYTF. DNA for the CDR3: TGTGCCAGCAGTTATGGCAGGGAGGATGGCTACACCTTC.

The chain carries TRBV2 and TRBJ2-2; TRBD1 matches at 7 bases. The CDR3 is 14 amino acids. J was trimmed by 4 bases and V by 2 bases; bases with no gene match: 1. The germline V gene has CDR1 SNHLY and CDR2 FYNNEI. Here the CDR3 reads CASSEQGVTGELFF. For the CDR3, the DNA is TGTGCCAGCAGTGAACAGGGGGTCACCGGGGAGCTGTTTTTT.

The V call is TRBV7-6, the J call TRBJ1-4, with TRBD1 identical over 7 bases. The CDR3 consists of 15 residues. The V segment lost 4 bases and the J segment 0 bases; nucleotides outside the gene matches: 2. CDR1 is SGHVS and CDR2 is FNYEAQ in the germline V gene. Here the CDR3 DNA reads TGTGCCAGCAGCTCCAGGGGGGCAACTAATGAAAAACTGTTTTTT. It yields the protein CASSSRGATNEKLFF.

The chain carries TRBV27 and TRBJ1-2, with D possibly being TRBD1 (5 bases). Germline assignment: CDR1 MNHEY and CDR2 SMNVEV (reference sequence). The CDR3 is made up of 15 amino acids. The V end lost 2 bases, the J end lost 6 bases, and 16 bases lay between the germline ends. CDR3 DNA: TGTGCCAGCAGTTTAGGGAGGGGAAGGGAAAATGGCTACACCTTC. This encodes CASSLGRGRENGYTF.

The chain joins TRBV7-8 to TRBJ2-7; 7 positions agree with TRBD2. J lost 6 bases, V lost 2 bases, and 1 base had no gene match. The CDR3 contains 12 residues. The germline CDR1 and CDR2 sequences are SGHVS and FQNEAQ. Here the CDR3 DNA reads TGTGCCAGCAGCTTATCGGGGGGCGAGCAGTACTTC. Translating gives CASSLSGGEQYF.

The chain couples TRBV6-5 to TRBJ1-3, with D maybe TRBD1 (5 bases). The germline gives CDR1 MNHEY, CDR2 SVGAGI. Trimming shortened V by 4 bases and J by 0 bases, and 13 bases separated the two germline ends. CDR3 size: 16 residues. CDR3 in amino acids: CASSLQAFPSGNTIYF. As DNA, the CDR3 is TGTGCCAGCAGTTTACAGGCGTTCCCCTCTGGAAACACCATATATTTT.

This clone was detected once. The chain recombines TRBV10-3 with TRBJ1-1; possible D gene TRBD1, 5 bases. This CDR3 is 13 amino acids long. Trimming stripped 8 bases from V and 5 bases from J, with 15 bases between. The germline gives CDR1 ENHRY, CDR2 SYGVKD. The CDR3 DNA reads as TGTGCCATCGAGTCAGGGTTAAGAACTGAAGCTTTCTTT. As protein: CAIESGLRTEAFF.

This sequence joins TRBV18 and TRBJ1-1; D remains unclear. The V end lost 6 bases, the J end lost 3 bases, and 17 bases lay between the germline ends. Germline lookup yields CDR1 KGHSH and CDR2 LQKENI. CDR3 length: 15 residues. CDR3 sequence reads: CASSPKNGKDTEAFF. CDR3 DNA: TGTGCCAGCTCCCCGAAGAACGGGAAAGACACTGAAGCTTTCTTT.

This clone has only a few counts. This chain uses TRBV6-5 with TRBJ2-5; 8 nucleotides agree with TRBD2. Trimming at V came to 6 bases and at J to 1 base, leaving 7 bases not matched to a gene. The CDR3 has 15 amino acids. In germline, CDR1 is MNHEY, CDR2 SVGAGI. This CDR3 is CASRLERGRQETQYF. CDR3 coding DNA: TGTGCCAGCAGACTCGAGCGGGGGCGCCAAGAGACCCAGTACTTC.

V and J are TRBV7-6 and TRBJ2-1; no firm D call. Trimming took off 4 bases at V and 9 bases at J, with 10 bases between the two ends. The CDR3 has 12 residues. Germline CDR1 reads SGHVS; CDR2 reads FNYEAQ. Here the CDR3 reads CASSSHGGEQFF. The CDR3 nucleotides are TGTGCCAGCAGCTCCCACGGTGGTGAGCAGTTCTTC.

The chain joins TRBV5-1 to TRBJ2-7; 8 bases fit TRBD1. This CDR3 is 14 amino acids long. The V segment lost 2 bases and the J segment 5 bases; nucleotides outside the gene matches: 6. Germline CDR1 reads SGHRS; CDR2 reads YFSETQ. Here the CDR3 DNA reads TGCGCCAGCAGCTTAAGACAGGGGACACACGAGCAGTACTTC. Its protein is CASSLRQGTHEQYF.

The count of this clone is one. The J gene is TRBJ2-7, the V gene TRBV5-1, with 8 bases matching TRBD2. CDR1 and CDR2 (germline): SGHRS, YFSETQ. V lost 4 bases to trimming and J lost 7 bases; unmatched junction nucleotides: 16. CDR3 length equals 16 residues. The CDR3 coding sequence is TGCGCCAGCAGCCCCGCGGGGGGTCCTGCACGATATGAGCAGTACTTC. It encodes CASSPAGGPARYEQYF.